The 32 T cell receptor beta chains below come from one sample, sequenced in a study of shared clonotypes between healthy human individuals. TCRdb keeps only in-frame clones here, not all; method: immunoSEQ multiplex PCR. Counted here are roughly 2,000,000 clones, just under 95% occurring once; the ten biggest clones make up 1.2%. Naive-designated CD8 cells lacked CD45RO, were positively enriched for CCR7, and omitted terminally differentiated effector memory CD45RA+ cells. The specimen was naive CD8+ T cells sorted from blood. The origin of the receptors is a man between 18 and 29 years old in good health.

The V gene is TRBV6-5, the J gene TRBJ1-3; weak D call: TRBD1 (6 bases). This CDR3 contains 13 residues. The V gene's germline CDR1 is MNHEY and CDR2 SVGAGI. The germline V and J ends were trimmed by 5 bases and 4 bases, with 9 bases remaining between them. The CDR3 DNA follows: TGTGCCAGCAGTGCAGGGGCAGGAAACACCATATATTTT. Translation: CASSAGAGNTIYF.

The chain joins TRBV4-1 to TRBJ2-7, with D uncertain. From germline, CDR1 is MGHRA and CDR2 YSYEKL. Trimming took off 1 base at V and 7 bases at J, with 14 bases between the two ends. The CDR3 is made up of 14 amino acids. CDR3 bases: TGCGCCAGCAGCCAAGTGGGGTACGGAGCAGAGCAGTACTTC. Translating it yields CASSQVGYGAEQYF.

V usage is TRBV6-5 and J usage is TRBJ2-7; D is perhaps TRBD1 or TRBD2 (5 bases each). The CDR3 covers 13 residues. Trimming took off 8 bases at V and 2 bases at J, with 13 bases between the two ends. Per the germline V gene, CDR1 is MNHEY and CDR2 is SVGAGI. The CDR3, as DNA: TGTGCCAGCGGCCTAAGGGACCCCTACGAGCAGTACTTC. Its protein is CASGLRDPYEQYF.

J is TRBJ2-7 and V is TRBV27; 9 bases match TRBD1. V dropped 3 bases and J dropped 5; count of bases not matched to a gene: 11. This CDR3 comprises 16 residues. From germline, CDR1 is MNHEY and CDR2 SMNVEV (reference sequence). The CDR3 region has the DNA TGTGCCAGCAGTTTGGCCCCCGGGACAGGGAACCACGAGCAGTACTTC. Translation: CASSLAPGTGNHEQYF.

Concerning this clone itself: The sample carries other DNA sequences with the same CDR3. The chain combines TRBV4-1 with TRBJ1-5; no clear D gene. Germline V gene lookup returns CDR1 MGHRA and CDR2 YSYEKL. Trimming pared 2 bases from V and 0 bases from J, leaving 5 bases between. The CDR3 sequence is 14 residues long. The CDR3 loop reads CASSQSNSNQPQHF. CDR3 sequence (DNA): TGCGCCAGCAGCCAATCGAATAGCAATCAGCCCCAGCATTTT.

This chain joins TRBV4-1 and TRBJ1-4; 9 bases are shared with TRBD1. The CDR3 sequence is 16 residues long. CDR1 is MGHRA and CDR2 is YSYEKL in the germline V gene. The J segment lost 8 bases and the V segment lost 2 bases, leaving 9 bases of the junction unmatched. The CDR3 protein is CASSQLQGAGREKLFF. The CDR3 DNA is TGCGCCAGCAGCCAATTACAGGGGGCCGGGAGAGAAAAACTGTTTTTT.

The gene calls are TRBV27 and TRBJ2-1, with 10 bases lining up with TRBD2. The CDR3 loop spans 13 amino acids. The V gene end was trimmed by 7 bases and the J gene end by 8 bases; junction bases not matched to a gene: 5. Germline loops: CDR1 MNHEY, CDR2 SMNVEV (reference sequence). The CDR3 sequence is CASKRGGSHEQFF. In DNA form, the CDR3 reads TGTGCCAGCAAGCGGGGGGGGAGCCATGAGCAGTTCTTC.

The chain links TRBV30 to TRBJ2-3, with unresolved D. The V end was cut by 0 bases, the J end by 5 bases, with 9 bases between. CDR3 length: 13 residues. Germline lookup yields CDR1 GTSNPN and CDR2 SVGIG (reference sequence). CDR3 bases: TGTGCCTGGAGTGTTCTTACGGTAGATACGCAGTATTTT. Protein: CAWSVLTVDTQYF. The entire variable domain, with the rest obtained from reference TRBV30 and TRBJ2-3, is as follows: SQTIHQWPATLVQPVGSPLSLECTVEGTSNPNLYWYRQAAGRGLQLLFYSVGIGQISSEVPQNLSASRPQDRQFILSSKKLLLSDSGFYLCAWSVLTVDTQYFGPGTRLTVL.

The CDR3 spells CASTPRLAGSSYEQYF. Here the CDR3 DNA reads TGCGCCAGCACCCCGCGATTGGCCGGGAGCTCCTACGAGCAGTACTTC. This chain joins TRBV4-1 and TRBJ2-7, with a weak D call TRBD2 (6 bases). Germline CDR1 and CDR2: MGHRA and YSYEKL. This CDR3 is 16 amino acids long. V shed 7 bases and J shed 0 bases, with 19 bases lying between them.

The chain uses TRBV4-1 and TRBJ2-7; D possibly corresponds to TRBD1 (6 bases). The CDR3 covers 14 residues. Germline loops: CDR1 MGHRA, CDR2 YSYEKL. V dropped 3 bases and J dropped 3 bases, with 12 bases sitting between them. For the CDR3, the DNA is TGCGCCAGCAGCCATCGGGACATTGGCTACGAGCAGTACTTC. Translated, it gives CASSHRDIGYEQYF.

The chain uses TRBV6-1 and TRBJ1-4; D unresolved. V was trimmed by 6 bases and J by 1 base, leaving 12 bases between them. This CDR3 has 15 residues. In germline, CDR1 is MNHNS, CDR2 SASEGT. The CDR3 loop reads CASSAPKGTNEKLFF. CDR3 in DNA: TGTGCCAGCAGCGCCCCCAAAGGAACTAATGAAAAACTGTTTTTT.

V gene TRBV11-2 combines with J gene TRBJ2-7; the D call may be TRBD1 or TRBD2 (5 bases each). This CDR3 contains 13 residues. Germline V gene lookup returns CDR1 SGHAT and CDR2 FQNNGV. Trimming took off 1 base at V and 9 bases at J, with 13 bases between the two ends. For the CDR3, the DNA is TGTGCCAGCAGCTTAGGGGGGTCCTCAGGGCAGTACTTC. Its translation: CASSLGGSSGQYF.

The gene calls are TRBV7-8 and TRBJ2-7; 8 bases are a match to TRBD1. J was trimmed by 2 bases and V by 5 bases; bases with no gene match: 11. Germline V gives CDR1 SGHVS, CDR2 FQNEAQ. The CDR3 extends over 16 amino acids. The CDR3 region has the DNA TGTGCCAGCAGCCTTTACTCTGGACAGGGAACCTACGAGCAGTACTTC. Translation: CASSLYSGQGTYEQYF.

For this clone: Other DNA sequences in the sample encode the same CDR3. The chain is built from TRBV9 and TRBJ2-3; the D is unclear. Germline lookup yields CDR1 SGDLS and CDR2 YYNGEE. CDR3 size: 13 residues. V was clipped by 0 bases and J by 4 bases, with 6 bases between them. The CDR3 reads CASSVVSSDTQYF. CDR3 DNA sequence: TGTGCCAGCAGCGTAGTGTCTTCAGATACGCAGTATTTT.

The V gene is TRBV30, the J gene TRBJ2-2; D is undetermined. The CDR3 loop spans 12 amino acids. Per germline, CDR1 GTSNPN and CDR2 SVGIG (reference sequence). The V end lost 0 bases, the J end lost 11 bases, and 10 bases lay between the germline ends. The CDR3 DNA sequence: TGTGCCTGGAGTGTACCAGAAGGCGAGCTGTTTTTT. Amino acid sequence: CAWSVPEGELFF. Together with reference TRBV30 and TRBJ2-2, the CDR3 gives the full variable domain: SQTIHQWPATLVQPVGSPLSLECTVEGTSNPNLYWYRQAAGRGLQLLFYSVGIGQISSEVPQNLSASRPQDRQFILSSKKLLLSDSGFYLCAWSVPEGELFFGEGSRLTVL.

The V and J genes are TRBV4-1 and TRBJ1-1; D is unresolved. The CDR3 covers 14 residues. Trimming took off 2 bases at V and 7 bases at J, with 14 bases between the two ends. Germline CDR1 reads MGHRA; CDR2 reads YSYEKL. This CDR3 reads CASSQSKSALEAFF. The CDR3 DNA sequence: TGCGCCAGCAGCCAATCCAAATCGGCACTTGAAGCTTTCTTT.

The rearrangement joins TRBV4-1 to TRBJ2-3, with 9 bases identical to TRBD1. Per germline, CDR1 MGHRA and CDR2 YSYEKL. J lost 5 bases, V lost 4 bases, and 13 bases had no gene match. The CDR3 runs to 17 residues. The CDR3 DNA follows: TGCGCCAGCAGCCTCACTGGACAGGGGCACTCCGAAGATACGCAGTATTTT. Its protein is CASSLTGQGHSEDTQYF.

Here the CDR3 DNA reads TGCGCCAGCAGCCAAGGCTGGACAGGGTACACTGAAGCTTTCTTT. Amino acid sequence: CASSQGWTGYTEAFF. V is TRBV4-1 and J is TRBJ1-1; the match to TRBD1 covers 8 bases. This CDR3 comprises 15 residues. Germline V gives CDR1 MGHRA, CDR2 YSYEKL. V gave up 1 base and J gave up 3 bases; unmatched junction bases: 4.

V is TRBV7-6 and J is TRBJ1-6; no clear D gene. CDR3 length: 13 amino acids. With 4 bases removed from V and 10 bases from J, the gap between germline ends came to 11 bases. Germline CDR1 SGHVS, CDR2 FNYEAQ. The CDR3 here is CASSSSGGSPLHF. Here the CDR3 DNA reads TGTGCCAGCAGCTCTAGCGGCGGCTCACCCCTCCACTTT.

J is TRBJ1-4 and V is TRBV29-1; 7 bases match TRBD1. The CDR3 contains 16 residues. Germline CDR1 is SQVTM and CDR2 is ANQGSEA. J was trimmed by 8 bases and V by 3 bases; bases with no gene match: 15. DNA for the CDR3: TGCAGCGTTGATAAGGGGGCGCTCCGGTCTTGGGAAAAACTGTTTTTT. It translates to CSVDKGALRSWEKLFF.

V usage is TRBV7-8 and J usage is TRBJ2-3; D gene unclear. The germline V and J ends were trimmed by 5 bases and 4 bases, with 13 bases remaining between them. The CDR3 consists of 14 residues. CDR1 SGHVS and CDR2 FQNEAQ come from the germline V gene. The CDR3 sequence is CASSPLSRPDTQYF. Here the CDR3 DNA reads TGTGCCAGCAGCCCCCTCTCCCGCCCAGATACGCAGTATTTT.

This clone came up once. The V call is TRBV5-4, the J call TRBJ2-7, with D unresolved. The germline V gene has CDR1 SGHNT and CDR2 YYREEE (reference sequence). Trimming pared 4 bases from V and 2 bases from J, leaving 10 bases between. The CDR3 consists of 13 residues. The CDR3 sequence: CASSTAVTYEQYF. The CDR3 nucleotides are TGTGCCAGCAGCACGGCAGTTACCTACGAGCAGTACTTC.

This clone was counted once. The same CDR3 arises from other DNA sequences in this sample as well. This rearrangement joins TRBV6-5 to TRBJ1-1; D might be TRBD1 (5 bases). CDR1 and CDR2 from the germline V gene are MNHEY and SVGAGI. V was pared by 0 bases and J by 4 bases, with 9 bases between. The CDR3 sequence is 14 residues long. CDR3 sequence: CASSYSEGITEAFF. CDR3 bases: TGTGCCAGCAGTTACTCGGAGGGGATCACTGAAGCTTTCTTT.

The V call is TRBV5-3, the J call TRBJ1-1; D might be TRBD1 (6 bases). TRBV5-3 is sorted into the ORF group, with uncertain function. The CDR3 has 16 residues. Trimming pared 0 bases from V and 3 bases from J, leaving 15 bases between. The CDR3 DNA is TGTGCCAGAAGCTTGGAGGCTGGGGGCGCGTACACTGAAGCTTTCTTT. Translated, it gives CARSLEAGGAYTEAFF.

The chain's CDR3 is CASGDSPNQPQHF. CDR3 nucleotides: TGTGCCAGCGGGGACAGCCCCAATCAGCCCCAGCATTTT. The chain joins TRBV28 to TRBJ1-5; TRBD1 matches at 7 bases. J gave up 3 bases and V 8 bases, and 4 bases lay outside the gene matches. Germline V gives CDR1 MDHEN, CDR2 SYDVKM. The CDR3 spans 13 residues. Full variable domain (outside the CDR3, taken from reference TRBV28 and TRBJ1-5): DVKVTQSSRYLVKRTGEKVFLECVQDMDHENMFWYRQDPGLGLRLIYFSYDVKMKEKGDIPEGYSVSREKKERFSLILESASTNQTSMYLCASGDSPNQPQHFGDGTRLSIL.

In this sample, this clone turned up once. One end of the junction varies from germline; a read error may be responsible. The chain joins TRBV7-8 to TRBJ2-7; TRBD2 is a possible D gene (5 bases). CDR1 SGHVS and CDR2 FQNEAQ come from the germline V gene. CDR3 length: 15 residues. This CDR3 is CASSHNTGISSEQYF. DNA for the CDR3: TGTGCCAGCAGCCACAATACCGGGATCTCCTCCGAGCAGTACTTC.

The chain uses TRBV7-6 and TRBJ1-5; D unclear. Trimming stripped 6 bases from V and 5 bases from J, with 11 bases between. This CDR3 is 13 amino acids long. Germline V gene sequence: CDR1 SGHVS, CDR2 FNYEAQ. This CDR3 is CASSIDEDQPQHF. In nucleotides, the CDR3 is TGTGCCAGCAGTATAGACGAAGATCAGCCCCAGCATTTT. The full variable domain, in which reference TRBV7-6 and TRBJ1-5 provide the parts outside the CDR3, is GAGVSQSPRYKVTKRGQDVALRCDPISGHVSLYWYRQALGQGPEFLTYFNYEAQQDKSGLPNDRFSAERPEGSISTLTIQRTEQRDSAMYRCASSIDEDQPQHFGDGTRLSIL.

This sequence joins TRBV9 and TRBJ2-1, with 7 bases that match TRBD2. The CDR3 is 14 residues long. Looked up from germline, CDR1 is SGDLS and CDR2 is YYNGEE. J gave up 10 bases and V 5 bases, and 12 bases lay outside the gene matches. Here the CDR3 reads CASSASGADGEQFF. The DNA for the CDR3 is TGTGCCAGCAGTGCAAGCGGGGCGGACGGGGAGCAGTTCTTC.

The chain carries TRBV7-6 and TRBJ2-5; D is uncertain. The CDR3 totals 14 residues. Trimming stripped 2 bases from V and 2 bases from J, with 9 bases between. The germline V gene has CDR1 SGHVS and CDR2 FNYEAQ. CDR3 nucleotides: TGTGCCAGCAGCTTACCGGACGGGCAAGAGACCCAGTACTTC. The encoded protein is CASSLPDGQETQYF.

V gene TRBV5-6 combines with J gene TRBJ2-1; no clear D. Trimming left V 2 bases short and J 4 bases short, with 7 bases between. Germline assignment: CDR1 SGHDT and CDR2 YYEEEE. This CDR3 comprises 13 residues. In DNA form, the CDR3 reads TGTGCCAGCAGCTTTGATCGTTACAATGAGCAGTTCTTC. Translating it yields CASSFDRYNEQFF.

The chain recombines TRBV29-1 with TRBJ1-1; the match to TRBD1 covers 7 bases. This CDR3 comprises 12 residues. Germline assignment: CDR1 SQVTM and CDR2 ANQGSEA. With V trimmed by 6 bases and J by 0 bases, 1 base remained unmatched. CDR3 coding DNA: TGCAGCGTCGGACAGGTGAACACTGAAGCTTTCTTT. Protein: CSVGQVNTEAFF.

The chain has TRBV15 and TRBJ2-1; D remains ambiguous. Germline CDR1 LNHNV, CDR2 YYDKDF (reference sequence). The germline V and J ends were trimmed by 8 bases and 7 bases, with 9 bases remaining between them. CDR3 length equals 11 residues. The CDR3 DNA reads TGTGCCACCCTATGGGCGAATGAGCAGTTCTTC. The encoded protein is CATLWANEQFF.